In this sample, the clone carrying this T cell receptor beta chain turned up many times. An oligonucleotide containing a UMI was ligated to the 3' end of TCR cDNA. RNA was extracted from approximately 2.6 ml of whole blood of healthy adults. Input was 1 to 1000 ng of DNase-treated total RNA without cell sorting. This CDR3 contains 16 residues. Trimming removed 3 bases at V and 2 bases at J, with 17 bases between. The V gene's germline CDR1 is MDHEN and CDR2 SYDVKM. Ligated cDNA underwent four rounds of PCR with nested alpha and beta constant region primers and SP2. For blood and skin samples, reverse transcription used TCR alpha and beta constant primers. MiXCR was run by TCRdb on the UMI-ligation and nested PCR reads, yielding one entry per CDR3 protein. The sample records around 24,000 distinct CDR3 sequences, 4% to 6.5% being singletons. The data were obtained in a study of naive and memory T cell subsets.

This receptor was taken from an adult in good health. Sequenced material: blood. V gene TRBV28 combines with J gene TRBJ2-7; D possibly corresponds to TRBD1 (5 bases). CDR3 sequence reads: CASSFHKAGSPYEQYF. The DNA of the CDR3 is TGTGCCAGCAGTTTTCACAAGGCAGGGTCTCCCTACGAGCAGTACTTC.